These 21 T cell receptor beta chains were all obtained from the same sample, sequenced in a study of T cell clonotyping in hematopoietic cell transplantation. Documented time point: recipient sample about 28 days before transplant, after cytoreduction. The table came from immunoSEQ multiplex PCR; TCRdb's copy has only in-frame clones and leaves some out. The sample has 45,000 or so clones, about four fifths seen once. This sample comprised peripheral blood mononuclear cells, obtained before stem cell transplant. All receptors come from a man between 60 and 75 years old with myelodysplastic syndrome. Some clones in this sample may be carry-over from other donors' samples.

This chain links TRBV10-3 with TRBJ2-1, with TRBD1 identical over 8 bases. Losses at the gene ends were 4 bases for V and 3 bases for J; bases not matched to a gene: 8. Germline values: CDR1 ENHRY, CDR2 SYGVKD. The length of the CDR3 is 16 residues. Here the CDR3 reads CAISGTGGQLYNEQFF. CDR3 coding DNA: TGTGCCATCAGTGGCACAGGGGGTCAGCTCTACAATGAGCAGTTCTTC.

This clone has only a few counts. The V gene is TRBV18, the J gene TRBJ1-1; 8 nucleotides match TRBD1. CDR1 is KGHSH, CDR2 LQKENI, per germline. The CDR3 length is 15 residues. Unmatched junction bases numbered 6, after V lost 5 bases and J lost 1 base. The CDR3 nucleotides are TGTGCCAGCTCAGGACAGGGCCAGGGGAACACTGAAGCTTTCTTT. It translates to CASSGQGQGNTEAFF.

The chain employs TRBV6-4 and TRBJ1-2; 9 bases align to TRBD1. The J segment lost 4 bases and the V segment lost 5 bases, leaving 5 bases of the junction unmatched. From germline, CDR1 is MRHNA and CDR2 SNTAGT. The CDR3 is made up of 14 amino acids. CDR3 residues: CASSPTGGVYGYTF. In DNA form, the CDR3 reads TGTGCCAGCAGTCCGACAGGGGGAGTCTATGGCTACACCTTC.

The rearrangement joins TRBV5-8 to TRBJ1-1, with D unresolved. The CDR3 covers 18 residues. Germline V gives CDR1 SGHTS, CDR2 YDEGEE. Trimming stripped 1 base from V and 1 base from J, with 20 bases between. CDR3 in amino acids: CASSLRARLVRTNTEAFF. The CDR3 region has the DNA TGTGCCAGCAGCTTGCGGGCAAGGTTGGTTAGGACGAACACTGAAGCTTTCTTT.

The J gene is TRBJ1-4, the V gene TRBV7-2; 8 bases are shared with TRBD1. From germline, CDR1 is SGHTA and CDR2 FQGNSA. V dropped 6 bases and J dropped 9; count of bases not matched to a gene: 9. CDR3 length: 14 amino acids. The CDR3, as DNA: TGTGCCAGCAGTCTATCCTGGGACAGGCAAAAACTGTTTTTT. Residues: CASSLSWDRQKLFF.

The table lists this clone with a count of one. The V and J genes are TRBV19 and TRBJ2-2; TRBD2 aligns across 13 bases. Trimming at V came to 4 bases and at J to 1 base, leaving 9 bases not matched to a gene. This CDR3 has 19 amino acids. The germline CDR1 and CDR2 sequences are LNHDA and SQIVND (reference sequence). CDR3 coding DNA: TGTGCCAGTAGTACTGGACTAGCGGGGGCCTCGAAGAACACCGGGGAGCTGTTTTTT. Protein sequence: CASSTGLAGASKNTGELFF.

The J gene is TRBJ2-5, the V gene TRBV7-2; D unresolved. The J call may be wrong; the DNA end is better matched by TRBJ2-7. The CDR3 totals 13 residues. Germline V CDR1 and CDR2: SGHTA, FQGNSA. The CDR3 loop is CASSLERNYEQYF. The CDR3 DNA is TGTGCCAGCAGCTTAGAACGGAACTACGAGCAGTACTTC.

This chain connects TRBV7-6 to TRBJ2-3, with D perhaps TRBD1 (5 bases). With 5 bases removed from V and 4 bases from J, the gap between germline ends came to 16 bases. This CDR3 has 15 residues. Germline values: CDR1 SGHVS, CDR2 FNYEAQ. CDR3 region: CASSPNRNRPDTQYF. CDR3 coding DNA: TGTGCCAGCAGCCCGAACAGGAACCGACCAGATACGCAGTATTTT.

The chain recombines TRBV6-5 with TRBJ2-5, with 7 bases lining up with TRBD1. V lost 6 bases and J lost 5; bases outside the gene matches: 12. There are 15 residues in the CDR3. The germline V gene encodes CDR1 MNHEY and CDR2 SVGAGI. The CDR3 loop reads CASRKTGDWRETQYF. The DNA of the CDR3 is TGTGCCAGCAGAAAAACAGGGGATTGGAGGGAGACCCAGTACTTC.

This rearrangement joins TRBV6-5 to TRBJ2-2, with 9 bases matching TRBD2. The V gene's germline CDR1 is MNHEY and CDR2 SVGAGI. This CDR3 comprises 14 residues. The J segment lost 4 bases and the V segment lost 8 bases, leaving 5 bases of the junction unmatched. The CDR3 reads CASGSGGGTGELFF. The CDR3 nucleotides are TGTGCCAGCGGTAGCGGGGGTGGCACCGGGGAGCTGTTTTTT.

The CDR3 reads CASSRAAGVSYEQYF. The CDR3 nucleotides are TGTGCCAGCAGCAGGGCGGCAGGAGTCTCCTACGAGCAGTACTTC. The J gene is TRBJ2-7, the V gene TRBV7-6; D is uncertain. The CDR3 contains 15 residues. Germline values: CDR1 SGHVS, CDR2 FNYEAQ. Trimming removed 5 bases from V and 0 bases from J, with 14 bases in between. The full variable domain, its missing parts supplied by reference TRBV7-6 and TRBJ2-7, is GAGVSQSPRYKVTKRGQDVALRCDPISGHVSLYWYRQALGQGPEFLTYFNYEAQQDKSGLPNDRFSAERPEGSISTLTIQRTEQRDSAMYRCASSRAAGVSYEQYFGPGTRLTVT.

The genes are TRBV2 and TRBJ1-6, with D uncertain. Per the germline V gene, CDR1 is SNHLY and CDR2 is FYNNEI. Trimming stripped 8 bases from V and 13 bases from J, with 15 bases between. The CDR3 runs 12 residues. CDR3 bases: TGTGCCAGCGGGGATCGACTTCTGCCCCTCCACTTT. Translation gives CASGDRLLPLHF.

The chain carries TRBV7-2 and TRBJ1-4, with 8 bases aligning to TRBD1. Trimming removed 5 bases from V and 4 bases from J; junction bases left unmatched: 6. This CDR3 has 15 residues. Germline lookup yields CDR1 SGHTA and CDR2 FQGNSA. Here the CDR3 reads CASSPAGGRNEKLFF. CDR3 nucleotide sequence: TGTGCCAGCAGCCCAGCAGGGGGCCGTAATGAAAAACTGTTTTTT.

The chain combines TRBV10-1 with TRBJ1-1, with 7 bases identical to TRBD1. This CDR3 comprises 12 residues. After removal of 11 bases from V and 4 bases from J, the junction contained 7 bases not matched to a gene. Per germline, CDR1 WNHNN and CDR2 SYGVQD (reference sequence). CDR3 protein: CAGDRVFTEAFF. CDR3 bases: TGCGCCGGAGACAGGGTCTTCACTGAAGCTTTCTTT.

The chain employs TRBV4-3 and TRBJ2-7, with 10 bases fitting TRBD1. Unmatched junction bases numbered 6, after V lost 0 bases and J lost 1 base. Germline V gene sequence: CDR1 LGHNA, CDR2 YSLEER. The CDR3 has 17 residues. CDR3 in DNA: TGCGCCAGCAGCCAAGAAGACGGGGACAGGGGATCCTACGAGCAGTACTTC. Protein: CASSQEDGDRGSYEQYF.

The chain is built from TRBV7-9 and TRBJ1-2, with D possibly being TRBD1 (5 bases). V was trimmed by 3 bases and J by 3 bases, leaving 14 bases between them. The CDR3 length is 15 residues. Germline CDR1 reads SEHNR; CDR2 reads FQNEAQ (reference sequence). CDR3 DNA sequence: TGTGCCAGCAGCTTCAGGGAGGGTTCGGACTATGGCTACACCTTC. Translating it yields CASSFREGSDYGYTF.

The genes are TRBV6-1 and TRBJ1-5, with TRBD1 as a possible D gene (5 bases). CDR3 length equals 16 residues. Looked up from germline, CDR1 is MNHNS and CDR2 is SASEGT. V dropped 4 bases and J dropped 1 base, with 14 bases sitting between them. The CDR3 region has the DNA TGTGCCAGCAGTGCTAGGAGACAGACAAGCAATCAGCCCCAGCATTTT. Amino acid sequence: CASSARRQTSNQPQHF.

This chain uses TRBV5-6 with TRBJ2-7, with TRBD1 identical over 9 bases. The CDR3 runs to 15 residues. CDR1 and CDR2 from the germline V gene are SGHDT and YYEEEE. Losses at the gene ends were 3 bases for V and 5 bases for J; bases not matched to a gene: 9. The CDR3, as DNA: TGTGCCAGCAGCTGGACCGGGACAGGGAGAGACGAGCAGTACTTC. It is translated as CASSWTGTGRDEQYF. The full variable domain, completed using reference TRBV5-6 and TRBJ2-7, is DAGVTQSPTHLIKTRGQQVTLRCSPKSGHDTVSWYQQALGQGPQFIFQYYEEEERQRGNFPDRFSGHQFPNYSSELNVNALLLGDSALYLCASSWTGTGRDEQYFGPGTRLTVT.

The chain uses TRBV4-2 and TRBJ2-5, with 9 positions matching TRBD2. The CDR3 is 17 residues long. Per the germline V gene, CDR1 is LGHNA and CDR2 is YNFKEQ. J was trimmed by 7 bases and V by 1 base; bases with no gene match: 13. The CDR3, as DNA: TGTGCCAGCAGCCAAGGAACCCCTGCGGGGGGGCCCGGGACCCAGTACTTC. This codes for CASSQGTPAGGPGTQYF.

CDR3 amino acids: CASNPEGVNEQFF. As DNA, the CDR3 is TGTGCCAGCAACCCGGAGGGGGTCAATGAGCAGTTCTTC. The chain links TRBV9 to TRBJ2-1; D may be TRBD1 or TRBD2 (6 bases each). Trimming left V 6 bases short and J 6 bases short, with 13 bases between. The CDR3 consists of 13 residues. Germline-derived CDR1 and CDR2 are SGDLS and YYNGEE.

The rearrangement uses TRBV11-2 and TRBJ1-1; 8 nucleotides align to TRBD1. Looked up from germline, CDR1 is SGHAT and CDR2 is FQNNGV. CDR3 length: 14 residues. The junction had 4 bases not matched to a gene; V was cut back by 2 bases and J by 5 bases. CDR3 sequence reads: CASSLQGAGTEAFF. CDR3 in DNA: TGTGCCAGCAGCTTACAGGGGGCTGGGACTGAAGCTTTCTTT.